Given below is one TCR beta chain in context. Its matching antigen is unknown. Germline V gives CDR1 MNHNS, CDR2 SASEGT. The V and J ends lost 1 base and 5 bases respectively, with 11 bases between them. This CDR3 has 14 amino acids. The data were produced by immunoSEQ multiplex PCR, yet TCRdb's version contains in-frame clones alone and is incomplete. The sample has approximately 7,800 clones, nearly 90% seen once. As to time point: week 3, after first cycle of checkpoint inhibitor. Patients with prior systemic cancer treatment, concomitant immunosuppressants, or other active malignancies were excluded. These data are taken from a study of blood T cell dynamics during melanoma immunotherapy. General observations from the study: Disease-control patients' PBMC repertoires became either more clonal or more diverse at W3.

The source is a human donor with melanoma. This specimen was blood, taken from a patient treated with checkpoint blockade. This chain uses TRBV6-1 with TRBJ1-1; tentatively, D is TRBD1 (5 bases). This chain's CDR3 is CASSEVKGWTEAFF. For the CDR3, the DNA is TGTGCCAGCAGTGAAGTCAAGGGGTGGACTGAAGCTTTCTTT.